This T cell receptor beta chain comes out of a study of OX40 agonist ivuxolimab in advanced cancers. About the research overall: The study gave patients intravenous ivuxolimab at 0.01 to 10 mg/kg every 2 weeks. Three patients got partial responses; one had hepatocellular carcinoma and two had cutaneous melanoma. Study-wide results and caveats: Normalized expansion of T-cell clones was also low for some nonresponders. On average, a greater number of expanded clones characterised CD8+ T cells relative to CD4+.

Data came from immunoSEQ multiplex PCR; TCRdb stores just in-frame clones and leaves some out. This sample has about 63,000 clones; 81% occur once, and the top ten carry approximately 1%. Concerning this clone: The antigen is not known.

The CDR3 is made up of 15 amino acids. V was pared by 3 bases and J by 5 bases, with 17 bases between. Germline V gene data show CDR1 as SGHDT and CDR2 as YYEEEE. The source material was CD4+ or CD8+ T cells sorted from blood, sampled in a trial of the OX40 agonist ivuxolimab. The source is an adult with an advanced solid tumor such as melanoma, head and neck, liver or kidney cancer. V gene TRBV5-6 combines with J gene TRBJ1-1; a weak D match, TRBD1 (5 bases). Written as DNA, the CDR3 is TGTGCCAGCAGCTGGGGGACGGGCGGAGGAACTGAAGCTTTCTTT. Its translation is CASSWGTGGGTEAFF.